A single sample gave rise to the 14 T cell receptor beta chains below, sequenced in a study of radiation and T cells in renal cell carcinoma. TCRdb's table, derived via immunoSEQ multiplex PCR, lists solely in-frame clones and lacks some. The sample yields fewer than 80,000 clones, approximately 82% seen once. Documented time point: blood 4 weeks post-SBRT, at nephrectomy. Treatment specified: 15 Gy SBRT to primary tumor, nephrectomy 4 weeks later. Sample: blood, taken from a patient whose treatment included radiotherapy and nephrectomy. Receptor source: a woman aged 60-75 years with renal cell carcinoma.

This clone came up a few times. The J gene is TRBJ1-5, the V gene TRBV19; D not certain. The V and J ends lost 3 bases and 2 bases respectively, with 11 bases between them. The CDR3 has 15 residues. From germline, CDR1 is LNHDA and CDR2 SQIVND (reference sequence). The CDR3 region has the DNA TGTGCCAGTAGTATGAGGTCCTTGGGCAATCAGCCCCAGCATTTT. Protein sequence: CASSMRSLGNQPQHF.

The genes are TRBV7-9 and TRBJ2-1, with TRBD2 identical over 10 bases. The ends lost 11 bases at V and 6 bases at J; junction bases unmatched: 7. This CDR3 comprises 13 residues. Germline V gene sequence: CDR1 SEHNR, CDR2 FQNEAQ (reference sequence). CDR3 sequence reads: CAASGRAFNEQFF. The CDR3 nucleotides read TGTGCCGCGAGCGGGAGGGCCTTCAATGAGCAGTTCTTC.

The chain links TRBV5-1 to TRBJ1-6, with TRBD1 as a possible D gene (5 bases). CDR3 length: 15 residues. V gave up 3 bases and J gave up 7 bases, with 14 bases separating them. Germline lookup yields CDR1 SGHRS and CDR2 YFSETQ. In DNA, the CDR3 is TGCGCCAGCAGCTGGACTCAGGGAAACAATTCACCCCTCCACTTT. Encoded protein: CASSWTQGNNSPLHF.

The chain employs TRBV28 and TRBJ2-2; no reliable D call. Per the germline V gene, CDR1 is MDHEN and CDR2 is SYDVKM. V lost 5 bases, J lost 0 bases, and 19 bases lay in between. CDR3 length: 18 amino acids. CDR3: CASSPSHGSFSNTGELFF. CDR3 nucleotide sequence: TGTGCCAGCAGTCCCTCTCATGGTAGTTTTTCGAACACCGGGGAGCTGTTTTTT. Supplemented by reference TRBV28 and TRBJ2-2, the full variable domain reads DVKVTQSSRYLVKRTGEKVFLECVQDMDHENMFWYRQDPGLGLRLIYFSYDVKMKEKGDIPEGYSVSREKKERFSLILESASTNQTSMYLCASSPSHGSFSNTGELFFGEGSRLTVL.

The chain employs TRBV11-2 and TRBJ1-3, with a tentative D call TRBD1 (6 bases). Trimming removed 1 base from V and 8 bases from J, with 27 bases in between. The germline V gene has CDR1 SGHAT and CDR2 FQNNGV. There are 19 residues in the CDR3. CDR3 DNA: TGTGCCAGCAGCTTAGTTCTTCCCGGACAGACCGCGATTTTGGACACCATATATTTT. This gives the protein CASSLVLPGQTAILDTIYF.

The rearrangement joins TRBV5-4 to TRBJ2-1, with TRBD2 matching 7 bases. The CDR3 consists of 16 residues. V lost 4 bases to trimming and J lost 2 bases; unmatched junction nucleotides: 9. Germline CDR1 reads SGHNT; CDR2 reads YYREEE (reference sequence). CDR3 loop: CASSVGGTATYNEQFF. DNA for the CDR3: TGTGCCAGCAGCGTGGGAGGGACTGCGACCTACAATGAGCAGTTCTTC.

The chain has TRBV6-6 and TRBJ2-3, with D maybe TRBD1 (6 bases). CDR1 is MNHNY and CDR2 is SVGAGI in the germline V gene (reference sequence). There are 12 residues in the CDR3. V was shortened by 8 bases and J by 5 bases, with 11 bases between the two germline ends. The CDR3 DNA reads as TGTGCCAGCCTACAGGGATTAGATACGCAGTATTTT. Protein: CASLQGLDTQYF.

The chain uses TRBV19 and TRBJ1-2; possibly TRBD1 for D (5 bases). Germline V lookup: CDR1 LNHDA, CDR2 SQIVND (reference sequence). This CDR3 is built from 15 residues. V lost 3 bases and J lost 7, with 18 bases in between. The CDR3: CASSIWGGTFRGYTF. The CDR3 DNA is TGTGCCAGTAGTATCTGGGGTGGGACCTTTCGTGGCTACACCTTC. Using reference TRBV19 and TRBJ1-2 for the parts outside the CDR3, the full variable domain is DGGITQSPKYLFRKEGQNVTLSCEQNLNHDAMYWYRQDPGQGLRLIYYSQIVNDFQKGDIAEGYSVSREKKESFPLTVTSAQKNPTAFYLCASSIWGGTFRGYTFGSGTRLTVV.

The V gene is TRBV19, the J gene TRBJ2-1; a possible D gene is TRBD2 (6 bases). This CDR3 is 13 amino acids long. Trimming left V 6 bases short and J 6 bases short, with 12 bases between. Germline loops: CDR1 LNHDA, CDR2 SQIVND (reference sequence). CDR3 amino acids: CASSPTSGNEQFF. CDR3 in DNA: TGTGCCAGTAGCCCGACTAGTGGCAATGAGCAGTTCTTC.

A few counts support this clone. V gene TRBV5-4 combines with J gene TRBJ1-1; D possibly corresponds to TRBD1 (6 bases). V gave up 2 bases and J gave up 0 bases, with 11 bases separating them. Germline CDR1 SGHNT, CDR2 YYREEE (reference sequence). The CDR3 loop spans 15 amino acids. In DNA form, the CDR3 reads TGTGCCAGCAGCTTAGGACAGCTCATGAACACTGAAGCTTTCTTT. Translated, it gives CASSLGQLMNTEAFF. The variable domain in full, with the rest retrieved from reference TRBV5-4 and TRBJ1-1, is ETGVTQSPTHLIKTRGQQVTLRCSSQSGHNTVSWYQQALGQGPQFIFQYYREEENGRGNFPPRFSGLQFPNYSSELNVNALELDDSALYLCASSLGQLMNTEAFFGQGTRLTVV.

This chain connects TRBV5-4 to TRBJ1-4, with 11 bases matching TRBD1. Germline assignment: CDR1 SGHNT and CDR2 YYREEE (reference sequence). CDR3 length: 15 residues. V shed 1 base, J shed 8 bases, and the junction held 4 bases outside the gene matches. The CDR3 loop is CASSLPGQGDEKLFF. CDR3 nucleotides: TGTGCCAGCAGCTTGCCGGGACAGGGGGACGAAAAACTGTTTTTT.

V gene TRBV21-1 combines with J gene TRBJ1-2; TRBD1 is taken as the D call from the table, unchecked against the DNA. TRBV21-1 is labeled a pseudogene. The CDR3 runs 15 residues. This CDR3 is CASSIRQDLWRGYTF. The CDR3 coding sequence is TGTGCCAGCAGCATCCGACAGGACCTCTGGAGGGGCTACACCTTC.

The sample holds a few counts of this clone. At one end the junction does not follow the germline gene, possibly because of a read error. This sequence joins TRBV6-1 and TRBJ1-1, with TRBD1 matching over 7 bases. The CDR3 sequence is 11 residues long. Germline assignment: CDR1 MNHNS and CDR2 SASEGT. CDR3 protein: CHLGTDTEAFF. The CDR3 DNA is TGCCACTTAGGGACAGACACTGAAGCTTTCTTT.

The chain joins TRBV5-1 to TRBJ2-1, with D perhaps matching TRBD1 (5 bases). V was shortened by 4 bases and J by 10 bases, with 12 bases between the two germline ends. The CDR3 is made up of 12 amino acids. Germline V lookup: CDR1 SGHRS, CDR2 YFSETQ. The CDR3 DNA reads as TGCGCCAGCAGCCGTACAGGACACGAGCAGTTCTTC. Protein product: CASSRTGHEQFF.